A single sample is the source of the 3 T cell receptor beta chains below, sequenced in a study of neoadjuvant nivolumab and ipilimumab in lung cancer. TCRdb's table, derived via immunoSEQ multiplex PCR, lists solely in-frame clones and lacks some. This sample yields about 29,000 clones, of which about 83% are seen a single time; 5% to 5.5% belongs to the top ten. The sample in question was tumor tissue, obtained after neoadjuvant nivolumab, alone or with ipilimumab, at or shortly before surgery. The source of these receptors is an adult with non-small cell lung cancer.

V is TRBV7-2 and J is TRBJ1-1; 8 bases line up with TRBD1. V gave up 5 bases and J gave up 5 bases; unmatched junction bases: 10. The CDR3 runs 15 residues. In germline, CDR1 is SGHTA, CDR2 FQGNSA. The CDR3 DNA sequence: TGTGCCAGCAGCCCATTCGGACAGGGAAGTACTGAAGCTTTCTTT. Translating gives CASSPFGQGSTEAFF.

This clone is a singleton in its sample. The rearrangement uses TRBV14 and TRBJ2-1; the match to TRBD2 covers 11 bases. The CDR3 totals 14 residues. In germline, CDR1 is SGHDN, CDR2 FVKESK. Trimming took 6 bases from V and 7 from J; bases not matched to a gene: 5. The CDR3 DNA sequence: TGTGCCAGCAGTGCTGGGACTAGCGGAAATGAGCAGTTCTTC. As protein: CASSAGTSGNEQFF.

In this sample, this clone turned up once. The chain uses TRBV11-2 and TRBJ2-5, with D perhaps matching TRBD2 (6 bases). Deletions cut 5 bases from V and 1 base from J, with 17 bases between. CDR3 length: 16 residues. The germline gives CDR1 SGHAT, CDR2 FQNNGV. The CDR3 region has the DNA TGTGCCAGCAGCCCACGACTAGGACGGACCCAAGAGACCCAGTACTTC. Amino acids: CASSPRLGRTQETQYF.